This record looks at one T cell receptor beta chain sequence and its context. V lost 2 bases and J lost 3, with 8 bases in between. This CDR3 is built from 15 residues. In germline, CDR1 is MGHRA, CDR2 YSYEKL. This table comes from immunoSEQ multiplex PCR, and its TCRdb copy is limited to in-frame clones, with some not included. The profile shows over 250,000 clones, over 85% of them singletons. The sample belongs to a study of blood T cell repertoires in COVID-19. Participant-reported clinical history was the basis for cohort assignment. This sequence joins TRBV4-1 and TRBJ1-6; D possibly corresponds to TRBD1 (6 bases). Sequenced: PBMCs or T cells enriched from blood (not recorded which). The source of this sequence is a man aged 55 to 70 who had recovered from COVID-19. This CDR3 reads CASSQPGHYNSPLHF. CDR3 nucleotide sequence: TGCGCCAGCAGCCAACCGGGACACTATAATTCACCCCTCCACTTT.